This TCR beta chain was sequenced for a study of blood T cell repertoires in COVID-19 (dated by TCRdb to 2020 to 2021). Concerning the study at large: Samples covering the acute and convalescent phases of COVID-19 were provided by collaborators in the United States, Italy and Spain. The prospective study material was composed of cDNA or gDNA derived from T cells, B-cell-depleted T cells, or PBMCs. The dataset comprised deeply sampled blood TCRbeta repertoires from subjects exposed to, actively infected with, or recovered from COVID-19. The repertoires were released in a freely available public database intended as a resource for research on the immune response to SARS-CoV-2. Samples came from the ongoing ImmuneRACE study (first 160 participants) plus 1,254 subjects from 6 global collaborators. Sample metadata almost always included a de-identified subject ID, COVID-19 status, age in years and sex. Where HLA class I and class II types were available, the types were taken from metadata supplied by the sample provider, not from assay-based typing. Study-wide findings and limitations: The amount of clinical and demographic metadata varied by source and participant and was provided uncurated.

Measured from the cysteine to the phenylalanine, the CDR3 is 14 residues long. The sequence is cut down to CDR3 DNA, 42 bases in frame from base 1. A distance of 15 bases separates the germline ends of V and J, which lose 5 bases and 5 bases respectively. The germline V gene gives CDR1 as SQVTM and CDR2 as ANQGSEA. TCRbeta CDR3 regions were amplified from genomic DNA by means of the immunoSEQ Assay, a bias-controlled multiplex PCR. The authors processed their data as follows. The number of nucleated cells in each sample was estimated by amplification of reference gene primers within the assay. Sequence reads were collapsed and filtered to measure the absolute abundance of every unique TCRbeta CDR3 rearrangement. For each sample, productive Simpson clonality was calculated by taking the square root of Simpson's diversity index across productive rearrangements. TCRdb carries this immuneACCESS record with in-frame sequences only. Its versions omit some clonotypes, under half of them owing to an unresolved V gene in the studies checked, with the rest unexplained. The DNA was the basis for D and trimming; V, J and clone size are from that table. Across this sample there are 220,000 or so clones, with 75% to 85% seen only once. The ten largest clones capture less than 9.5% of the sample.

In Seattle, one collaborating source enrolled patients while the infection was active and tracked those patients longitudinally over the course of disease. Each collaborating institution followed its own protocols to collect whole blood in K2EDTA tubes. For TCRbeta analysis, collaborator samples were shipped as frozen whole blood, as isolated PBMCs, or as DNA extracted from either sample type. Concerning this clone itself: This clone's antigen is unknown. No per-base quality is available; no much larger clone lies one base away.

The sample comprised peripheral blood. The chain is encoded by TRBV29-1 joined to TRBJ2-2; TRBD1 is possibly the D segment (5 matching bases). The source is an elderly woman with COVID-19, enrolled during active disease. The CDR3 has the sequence CSVKFRDLTGELFF. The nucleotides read TGCAGCGTTAAGTTCAGGGATTTGACCGGGGAGCTGTTTTTT.